This T cell receptor beta chain is from a study of long-term antiretroviral therapy in people with HIV. Between the trimmed V and J ends, which lost 3 bases and 2 bases, there was a span of 8 bases. The CDR3 extends over 13 amino acids. Per germline, CDR1 MNHEY and CDR2 SMNVEV (reference sequence). The immunoSEQ assay was v3.0, run at survey level. Clones were read by immunoSEQ multiplex PCR, and TCRdb kept only the in-frame ones, dropping some. The table shows 34,000 or so clones, with 70% to 90% occurring only once. The sequencing used unsorted PBMCs, collected about 3.3 years after starting antiretroviral therapy. The rearrangement links TRBV27 to TRBJ2-7; D might be TRBD1 (5 bases). This TCR came from a man between 18 and 35 years old with HIV. The CDR3 DNA sequence: TGTGCCAGCAGTTTCACAGGACCCTACGAGCAGTACTTC. Translated, it gives CASSFTGPYEQYF.